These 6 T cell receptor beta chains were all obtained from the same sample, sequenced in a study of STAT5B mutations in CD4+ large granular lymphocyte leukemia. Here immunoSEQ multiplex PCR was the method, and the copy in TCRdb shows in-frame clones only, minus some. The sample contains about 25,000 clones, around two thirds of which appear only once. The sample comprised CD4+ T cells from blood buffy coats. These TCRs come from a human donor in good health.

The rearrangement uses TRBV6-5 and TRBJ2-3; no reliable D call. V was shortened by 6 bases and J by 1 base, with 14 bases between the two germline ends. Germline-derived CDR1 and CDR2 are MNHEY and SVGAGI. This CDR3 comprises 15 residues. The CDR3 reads CASRHTSAGTDTQYF. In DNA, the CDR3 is TGTGCCAGCAGACATACTTCGGCTGGCACAGATACGCAGTATTTT.

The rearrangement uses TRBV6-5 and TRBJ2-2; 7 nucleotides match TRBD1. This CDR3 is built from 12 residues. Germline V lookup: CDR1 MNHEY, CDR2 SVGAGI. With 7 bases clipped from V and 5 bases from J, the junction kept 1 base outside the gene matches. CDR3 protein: CASTRGTGELFF. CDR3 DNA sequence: TGTGCCAGCACCAGGGGGACCGGGGAGCTGTTTTTT.

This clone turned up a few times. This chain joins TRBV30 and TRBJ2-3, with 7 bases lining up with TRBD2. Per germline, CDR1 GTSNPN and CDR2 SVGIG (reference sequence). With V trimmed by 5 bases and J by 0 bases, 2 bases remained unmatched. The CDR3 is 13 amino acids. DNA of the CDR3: TGTGCCTGGGGGGGGGAAAGCACAGATACGCAGTATTTT. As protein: CAWGGESTDTQYF.

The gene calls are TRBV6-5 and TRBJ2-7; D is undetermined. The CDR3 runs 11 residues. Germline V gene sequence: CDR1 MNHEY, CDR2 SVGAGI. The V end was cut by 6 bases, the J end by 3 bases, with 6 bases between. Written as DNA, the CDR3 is TGTGCCAGCAGGGATATCTACGAGCAGTACTTC. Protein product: CASRDIYEQYF.

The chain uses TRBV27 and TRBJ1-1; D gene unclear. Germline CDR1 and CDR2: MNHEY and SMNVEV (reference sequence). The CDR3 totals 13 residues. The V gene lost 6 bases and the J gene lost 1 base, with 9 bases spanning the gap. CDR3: CASRGGANTEAFF. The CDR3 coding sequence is TGTGCCAGCAGGGGAGGCGCGAACACTGAAGCTTTCTTT.

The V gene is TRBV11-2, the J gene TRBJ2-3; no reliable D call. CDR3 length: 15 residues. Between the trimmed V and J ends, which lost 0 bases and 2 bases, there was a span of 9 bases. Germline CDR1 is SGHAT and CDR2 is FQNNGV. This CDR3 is CASSLDYGFTDTQYF. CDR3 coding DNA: TGTGCCAGCAGCTTAGATTACGGGTTCACAGATACGCAGTATTTT.